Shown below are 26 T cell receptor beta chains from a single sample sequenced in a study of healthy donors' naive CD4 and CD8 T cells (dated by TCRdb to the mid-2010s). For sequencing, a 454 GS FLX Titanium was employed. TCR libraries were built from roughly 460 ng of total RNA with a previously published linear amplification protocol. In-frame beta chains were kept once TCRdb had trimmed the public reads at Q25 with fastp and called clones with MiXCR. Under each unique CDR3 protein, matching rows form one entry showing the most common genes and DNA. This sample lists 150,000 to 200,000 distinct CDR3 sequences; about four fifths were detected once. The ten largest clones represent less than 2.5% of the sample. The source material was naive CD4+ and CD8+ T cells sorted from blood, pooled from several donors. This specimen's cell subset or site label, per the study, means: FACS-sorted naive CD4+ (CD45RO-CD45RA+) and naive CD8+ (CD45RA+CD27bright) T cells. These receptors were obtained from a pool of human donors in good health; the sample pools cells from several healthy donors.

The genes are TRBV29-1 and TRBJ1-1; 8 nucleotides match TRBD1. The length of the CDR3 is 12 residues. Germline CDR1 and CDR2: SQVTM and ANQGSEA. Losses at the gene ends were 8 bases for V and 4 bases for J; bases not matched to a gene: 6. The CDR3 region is CSPRTGLTEAFF. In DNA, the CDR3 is TGCAGCCCACGGACAGGGCTCACTGAAGCTTTCTTT.

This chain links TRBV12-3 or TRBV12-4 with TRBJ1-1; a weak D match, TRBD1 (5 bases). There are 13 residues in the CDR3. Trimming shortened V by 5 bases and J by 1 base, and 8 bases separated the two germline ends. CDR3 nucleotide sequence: TGTGCCAGCAGTGATGGGGGGAACACTGAAGCTTTCTTT. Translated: CASSDGGNTEAFF.

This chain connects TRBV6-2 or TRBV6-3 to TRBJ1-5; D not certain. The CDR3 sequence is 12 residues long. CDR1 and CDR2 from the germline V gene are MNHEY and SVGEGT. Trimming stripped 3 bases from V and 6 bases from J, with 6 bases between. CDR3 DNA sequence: TGTGCCAGCAGTTATCAGGTTCAGCCCCAGCATTTT. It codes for CASSYQVQPQHF.

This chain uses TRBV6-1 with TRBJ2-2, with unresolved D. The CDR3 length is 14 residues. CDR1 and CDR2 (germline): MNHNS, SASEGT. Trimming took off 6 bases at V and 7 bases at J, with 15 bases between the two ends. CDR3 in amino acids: CASSDGTPVGELFF. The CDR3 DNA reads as TGTGCCAGCAGCGACGGTACTCCCGTCGGGGAGCTGTTTTTT.

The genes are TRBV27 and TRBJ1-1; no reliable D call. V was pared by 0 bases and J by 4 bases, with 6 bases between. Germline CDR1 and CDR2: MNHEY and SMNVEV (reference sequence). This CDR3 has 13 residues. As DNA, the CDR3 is TGTGCCAGCAGTTTATCAGGGTTCACTGAAGCTTTCTTT. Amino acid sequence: CASSLSGFTEAFF.

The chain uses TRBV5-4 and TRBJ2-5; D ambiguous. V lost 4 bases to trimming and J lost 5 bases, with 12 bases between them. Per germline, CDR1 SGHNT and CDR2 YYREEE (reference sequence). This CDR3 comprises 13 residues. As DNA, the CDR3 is TGTGCCAGCAGCACGGTCGAGGTGGAGACCCAGTACTTC. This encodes CASSTVEVETQYF.

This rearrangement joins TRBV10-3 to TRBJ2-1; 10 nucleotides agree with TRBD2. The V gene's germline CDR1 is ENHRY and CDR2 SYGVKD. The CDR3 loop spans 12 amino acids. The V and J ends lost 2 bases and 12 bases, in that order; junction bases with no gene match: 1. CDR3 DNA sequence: TGTGCCATCAGTGAGGGACTAGCGGCGCAGTTCTTC. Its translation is CAISEGLAAQFF.

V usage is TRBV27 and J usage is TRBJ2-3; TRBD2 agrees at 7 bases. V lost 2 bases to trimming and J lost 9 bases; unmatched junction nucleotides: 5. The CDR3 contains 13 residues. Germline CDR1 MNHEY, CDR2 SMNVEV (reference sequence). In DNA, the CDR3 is TGTGCCAGCAGTTTAGCGGGAGAGGTAACGCAGTATTTT. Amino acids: CASSLAGEVTQYF.

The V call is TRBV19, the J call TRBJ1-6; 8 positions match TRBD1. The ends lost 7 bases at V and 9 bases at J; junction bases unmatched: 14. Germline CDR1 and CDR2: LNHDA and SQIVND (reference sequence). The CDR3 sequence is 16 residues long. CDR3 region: CASTLTRTGYPSPLHF. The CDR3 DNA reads TGTGCCAGTACCCTTACTCGGACAGGGTACCCTTCACCCCTCCACTTT.

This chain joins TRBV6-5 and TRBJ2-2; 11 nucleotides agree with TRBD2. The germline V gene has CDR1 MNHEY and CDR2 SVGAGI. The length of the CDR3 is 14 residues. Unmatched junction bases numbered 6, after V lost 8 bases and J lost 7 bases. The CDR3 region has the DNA TGTGCCAGCTTCCTAGCGGGAGGTGGCGGGGAGCTGTTTTTT. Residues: CASFLAGGGGELFF.

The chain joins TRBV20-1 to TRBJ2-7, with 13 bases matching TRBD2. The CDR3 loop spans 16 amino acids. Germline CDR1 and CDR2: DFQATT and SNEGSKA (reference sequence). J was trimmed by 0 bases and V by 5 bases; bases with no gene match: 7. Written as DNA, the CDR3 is TGCAGTGCTTCGGGACTAGCGGGATCGACCTCCTACGAGCAGTACTTC. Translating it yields CSASGLAGSTSYEQYF.

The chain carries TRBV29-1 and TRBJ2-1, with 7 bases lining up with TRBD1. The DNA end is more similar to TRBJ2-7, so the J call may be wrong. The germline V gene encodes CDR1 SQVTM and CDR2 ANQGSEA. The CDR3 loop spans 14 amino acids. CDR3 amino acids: CSASSGTVTYEQYF. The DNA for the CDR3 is TGCAGCGCTTCCTCCGGGACAGTAACGTACGAGCAGTACTTC.

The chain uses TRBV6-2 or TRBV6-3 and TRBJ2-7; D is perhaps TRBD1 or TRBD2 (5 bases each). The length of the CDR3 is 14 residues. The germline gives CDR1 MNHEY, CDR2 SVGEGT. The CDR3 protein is CASSPGTAVYGQYV. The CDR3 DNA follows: TGTGCCAGCAGTCCGGGGACGGCGGTCTACGGGCAGTACGTC.

The CDR3 nucleotides are TGTGCCAGCAGCCGTAACAGGCGTGAAGCTTTCTTT. Protein sequence: CASSRNRREAFF. The rearrangement joins TRBV6-5 to TRBJ1-1; TRBD1 might be the D (5 bases). This CDR3 has 12 residues. CDR1 is MNHEY, CDR2 SVGAGI, per germline. Trimming stripped 6 bases from V and 7 bases from J, with 12 bases between.

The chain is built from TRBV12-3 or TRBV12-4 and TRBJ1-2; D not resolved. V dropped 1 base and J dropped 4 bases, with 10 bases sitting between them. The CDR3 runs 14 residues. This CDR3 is CASSLDTSGYGYTF. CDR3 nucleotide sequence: TGTGCCAGCAGTTTAGATACAAGCGGCTATGGCTACACCTTC.

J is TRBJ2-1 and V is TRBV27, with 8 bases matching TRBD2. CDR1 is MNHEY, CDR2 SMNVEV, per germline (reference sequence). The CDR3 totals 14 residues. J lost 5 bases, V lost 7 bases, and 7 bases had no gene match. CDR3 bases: TGTGCCAGCAATCCTAGCGGGTCTCACAATGAGCAGTTCTTC. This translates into CASNPSGSHNEQFF.

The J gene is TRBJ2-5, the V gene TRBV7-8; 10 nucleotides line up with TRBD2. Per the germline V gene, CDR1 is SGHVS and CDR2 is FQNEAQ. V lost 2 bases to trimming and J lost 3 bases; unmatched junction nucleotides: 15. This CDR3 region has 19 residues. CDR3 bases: TGTGCCAGCAGCTTATCCCCTAGCGGGAGCACAGAAGCCGAAGAGACCCAGTACTTC. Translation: CASSLSPSGSTEAEETQYF.

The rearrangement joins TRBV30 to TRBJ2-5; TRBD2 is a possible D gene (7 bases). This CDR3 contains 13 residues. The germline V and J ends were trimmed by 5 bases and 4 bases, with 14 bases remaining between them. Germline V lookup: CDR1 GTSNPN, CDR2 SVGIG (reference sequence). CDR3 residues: CAWSKGGGETQYF. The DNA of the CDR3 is TGTGCCTGGTCTAAGGGAGGGGGAGAGACCCAGTACTTC.

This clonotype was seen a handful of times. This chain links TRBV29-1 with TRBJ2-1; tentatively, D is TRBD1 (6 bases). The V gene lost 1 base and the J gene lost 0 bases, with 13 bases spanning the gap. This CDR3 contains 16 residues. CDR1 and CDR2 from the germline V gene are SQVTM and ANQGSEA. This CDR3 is CSVEGLDSRSYNEQFF. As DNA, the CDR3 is TGCAGCGTTGAAGGGTTGGACAGTCGCTCCTACAATGAGCAGTTCTTC.

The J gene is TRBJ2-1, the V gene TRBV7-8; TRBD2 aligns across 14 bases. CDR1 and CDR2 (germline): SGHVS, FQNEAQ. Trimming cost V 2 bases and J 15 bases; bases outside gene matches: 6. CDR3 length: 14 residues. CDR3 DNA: TGTGCCAGCAGCTTAAAGGGACTAGCGGGAGTAAGGTTCTTC. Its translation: CASSLKGLAGVRFF.

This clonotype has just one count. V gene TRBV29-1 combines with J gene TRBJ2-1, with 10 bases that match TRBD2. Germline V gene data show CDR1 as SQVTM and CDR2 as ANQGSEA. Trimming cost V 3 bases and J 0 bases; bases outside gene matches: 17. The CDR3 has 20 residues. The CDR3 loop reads CSVDGLKATSGRSSYNEQFF. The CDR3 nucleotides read TGCAGCGTTGATGGGTTAAAGGCGACTAGCGGGCGGAGCTCCTACAATGAGCAGTTCTTC.

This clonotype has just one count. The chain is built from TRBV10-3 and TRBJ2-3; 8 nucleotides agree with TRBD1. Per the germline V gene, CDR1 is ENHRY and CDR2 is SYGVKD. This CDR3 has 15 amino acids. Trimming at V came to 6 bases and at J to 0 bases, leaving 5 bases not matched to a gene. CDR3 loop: CAIRGTGISTDTQYF. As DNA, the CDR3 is TGTGCCATCAGGGGGACAGGAATAAGCACAGATACGCAGTATTTT.

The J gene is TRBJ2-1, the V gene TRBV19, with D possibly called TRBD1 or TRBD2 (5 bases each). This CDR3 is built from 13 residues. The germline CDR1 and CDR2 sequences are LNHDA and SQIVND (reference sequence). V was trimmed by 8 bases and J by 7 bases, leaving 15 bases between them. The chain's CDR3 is CASWGRSRNEQFF. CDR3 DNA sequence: TGTGCCAGTTGGGGGAGATCTCGGAATGAGCAGTTCTTC.

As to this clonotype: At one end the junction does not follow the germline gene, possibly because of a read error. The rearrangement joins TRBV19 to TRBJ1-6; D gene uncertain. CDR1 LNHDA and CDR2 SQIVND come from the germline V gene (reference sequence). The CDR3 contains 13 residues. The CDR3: CASSVDLGLALHF. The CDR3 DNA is TGTGCCAGTAGTGTAGATCTAGGCCTCGCCCTCCACTTT.

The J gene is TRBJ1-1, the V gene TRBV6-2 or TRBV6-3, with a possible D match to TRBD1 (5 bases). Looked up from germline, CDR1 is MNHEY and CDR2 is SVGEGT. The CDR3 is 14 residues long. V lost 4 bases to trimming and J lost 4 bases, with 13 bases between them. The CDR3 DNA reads TGTGCCAGCAGTTGGATCACAGGTCTCACTGAAGCTTTCTTT. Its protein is CASSWITGLTEAFF.

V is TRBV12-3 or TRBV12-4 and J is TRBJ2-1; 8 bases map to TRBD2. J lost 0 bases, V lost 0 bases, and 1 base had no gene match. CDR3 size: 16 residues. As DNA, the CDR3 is TGTGCCAGCAGTTTAGCCGGGAGGGGCTCCTACAATGAGCAGTTCTTC. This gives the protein CASSLAGRGSYNEQFF.